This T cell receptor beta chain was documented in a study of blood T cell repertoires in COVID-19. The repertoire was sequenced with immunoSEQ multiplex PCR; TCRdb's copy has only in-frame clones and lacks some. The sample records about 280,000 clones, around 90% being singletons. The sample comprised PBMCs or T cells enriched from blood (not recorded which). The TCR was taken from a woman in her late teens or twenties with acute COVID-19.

In DNA form, the CDR3 reads TGTGCCAGCAGTTACTCATTTTCCAGCGGTTACGAGCAGTACTTC. Translation gives CASSYSFSSGYEQYF. V and J are TRBV6-5 and TRBJ2-7, with D possibly TRBD2 on 5 matching bases. Trimming removed 0 bases from V and 4 bases from J, with 13 bases in between. Per germline, CDR1 MNHEY and CDR2 SVGAGI. CDR3 size: 15 residues.